This T cell receptor (beta chain) comes out of a study of response to subunit inactivated influenza vaccine. The V and J ends lost 6 bases and 6 bases respectively, with 15 bases between them. The CDR3 is 14 residues long. In this sample, this clonotype turned up a few times. TCRdb called the RT-PCR reads again in MiXCR, with one record for every CDR3 protein. Of more than 450,000 distinct CDR3 sequences in the sample, 7.6% are singletons; the top ten hold roughly 13%. V gene TRBV12-3 or TRBV12-4 combines with J gene TRBJ1-5; TRBD1 is a possible D gene (5 bases). This TCR came from a man between 50 and 75 years old who received an inactivated influenza vaccine. This specimen consisted of PBMCs from blood, obtained around 25 months after vaccination. This chain's CDR3 is CASRERGTGQPQHF. CDR3 DNA: TGTGCCAGCAGGGAGAGGGGTACCGGTCAGCCCCAGCATTTT.